The 29 T cell receptor beta chains reported below all come from one sample, sequenced in a study of blood T cell repertoires in COVID-19. The method was immunoSEQ multiplex PCR; TCRdb's version includes in-frame clones alone and lacks a portion of them. The sample has around 310,000 clones; approximately 87% are singletons. Source material: peripheral blood. The origin of the receptors is a woman aged 45-60 years with active or convalescent COVID-19.

This clone was seen a handful of times. This chain's CDR3 is CASSERVDNQPQHF. In DNA form, the CDR3 reads TGTGCCAGCAGTGAACGTGTAGACAATCAGCCCCAGCATTTT. This rearrangement joins TRBV6-1 to TRBJ1-5; D is unresolved. Trimming pared 2 bases from V and 3 bases from J, leaving 8 bases between. This CDR3 has 14 amino acids. CDR1 is MNHNS and CDR2 is SASEGT in the germline V gene.

This clone was seen just once. This chain uses TRBV7-9 with TRBJ2-5; TRBD2 matches at 13 bases. The germline V gene encodes CDR1 SEHNR and CDR2 FQNEAQ (reference sequence). Losses at the gene ends were 4 bases for V and 5 bases for J; bases not matched to a gene: 4. The CDR3 runs 15 residues. The CDR3, as DNA: TGTGCCAGCAGCTCCGCGACTAGCGGGGGGGAGACCCAGTACTTC. Residues: CASSSATSGGETQYF.

This clone was observed once. The rearrangement links TRBV18 to TRBJ2-7, with 10 bases aligning to TRBD1. Germline CDR1 KGHSH, CDR2 LQKENI. The CDR3 consists of 14 residues. The V gene end was trimmed by 6 bases and the J gene end by 3 bases; junction bases not matched to a gene: 5. The CDR3: CASSPTGGRYEQYF. The CDR3 DNA is TGTGCCAGCTCTCCGACAGGGGGCCGCTACGAGCAGTACTTC.

J is TRBJ1-1 and V is TRBV7-8, with TRBD1 as a possible D gene (5 bases). The CDR3 covers 14 residues. Germline CDR1 and CDR2: SGHVS and FQNEAQ. V lost 4 bases to trimming and J lost 4 bases, with 13 bases between them. Here the CDR3 reads CASSSEGWSTEAFF. CDR3 DNA: TGTGCCAGCAGCTCGGAGGGGTGGAGCACTGAAGCTTTCTTT.

The chain links TRBV27 to TRBJ2-1, with D unclear. The CDR3 is 17 amino acids. V lost 4 bases and J 0 bases, leaving 16 bases between the germline ends. Germline lookup yields CDR1 MNHEY and CDR2 SMNVEV (reference sequence). CDR3 sequence (DNA): TGTGCCAGCAGTTCACTCTGGGCCGAGAGCTCCTACAATGAGCAGTTCTTC. Translated, it gives CASSSLWAESSYNEQFF.

The table lists this clone with a count of one. This chain joins TRBV28 and TRBJ2-7; 9 nucleotides match TRBD2. Germline V gene lookup returns CDR1 MDHEN and CDR2 SYDVKM. V dropped 6 bases and J dropped 2; count of bases not matched to a gene: 5. This CDR3 region has 14 residues. CDR3 region: CASRLAGATYEQYF. Written as DNA, the CDR3 is TGTGCCAGCAGATTAGCGGGAGCGACCTACGAGCAGTACTTC.

The V gene is TRBV10-3, the J gene TRBJ2-1; 8 nucleotides line up with TRBD2. The length of the CDR3 is 19 residues. Trimming took 10 bases from V and 4 from J; bases not matched to a gene: 24. The germline V gene has CDR1 ENHRY and CDR2 SYGVKD. The CDR3 loop is CATALAALAAQSPYNEQFF. Here the CDR3 DNA reads TGTGCCACCGCGTTGGCGGCACTAGCGGCCCAATCGCCATACAATGAGCAGTTCTTC.

The CDR3 is CASSHRQGGYGYTF. CDR3 bases: TGTGCCAGCAGCCACCGACAGGGTGGGTATGGCTACACCTTC. The V gene is TRBV7-2, the J gene TRBJ1-2; TRBD1 agrees at 7 bases. This CDR3 comprises 14 residues. With V trimmed by 5 bases and J by 5 bases, 8 bases remained unmatched. CDR1 and CDR2 (germline): SGHTA, FQGNSA.

J is TRBJ2-7 and V is TRBV5-1; TRBD2 aligns across 7 bases. Germline lookup yields CDR1 SGHRS and CDR2 YFSETQ. There are 17 residues in the CDR3. V was pared by 0 bases and J by 1 base, with 10 bases of the junction left unmatched. The CDR3 DNA reads TGCGCCAGCAGCTTGGCGGTATTGCGGGGGACTTCCTACGAGCAGTACTTC. Translating gives CASSLAVLRGTSYEQYF.

The chain has TRBV2 and TRBJ1-2; 8 bases align to TRBD1. V trimming: 3 bases; J trimming: 2 bases; junction bases outside the gene matches: 2. CDR1 and CDR2 from the germline V gene are SNHLY and FYNNEI. CDR3 size: 14 residues. As DNA, the CDR3 is TGTGCCAGCAGTGACGGGACAGGCAACTATGGCTACACCTTC. It is translated as CASSDGTGNYGYTF.

The V and J genes are TRBV7-6 and TRBJ1-1; the D is unclear. Germline CDR1 and CDR2: SGHVS and FNYEAQ. The V end was cut by 5 bases, the J end by 0 bases, with 13 bases between. The CDR3 sequence is 15 residues long. CDR3 sequence: CASSLSEDLNTEAFF. Written as DNA, the CDR3 is TGTGCCAGCAGCCTTAGTGAGGATCTGAACACTGAAGCTTTCTTT.

V is TRBV24-1 and J is TRBJ1-5, with unresolved D. V was clipped by 10 bases and J by 5 bases, with 11 bases between them. The length of the CDR3 is 12 residues. From germline, CDR1 is KGHDR and CDR2 SFDVKD. The CDR3 loop is CATSGGYQPQHF. CDR3 nucleotide sequence: TGTGCCACTTCCGGAGGATATCAGCCCCAGCATTTT.

The CDR3 nucleotides are TGCGCCAGCAGCTTGGGCCTAGCGGGGGTGCAAGAGACCCAGTACTTC. Translating gives CASSLGLAGVQETQYF. The chain is built from TRBV5-1 and TRBJ2-5, with 10 bases that match TRBD2. The CDR3 extends over 16 amino acids. CDR1 is SGHRS and CDR2 is YFSETQ in the germline V gene. J gave up 2 bases and V 0 bases, and 4 bases lay outside the gene matches.

The count of this clone is one. The chain is built from TRBV7-2 and TRBJ2-7; perhaps TRBD2 as D (6 bases). Looked up from germline, CDR1 is SGHTA and CDR2 is FQGNSA. With 3 bases removed from V and 2 bases from J, the gap between germline ends came to 14 bases. This CDR3 is built from 15 residues. The CDR3 nucleotides are TGTGCCAGCAGCTTCCTCCGGGACTGGGCCTACGAGCAGTACTTC. Translating gives CASSFLRDWAYEQYF.

The gene calls are TRBV7-2 and TRBJ2-7; D is perhaps TRBD1 (6 bases). In germline, CDR1 is SGHTA, CDR2 FQGNSA. V lost 6 bases and J lost 5, with 14 bases in between. This CDR3 is 13 amino acids long. The CDR3 sequence: CASRRTVSHEQYF. Here the CDR3 DNA reads TGTGCCAGCAGACGGACAGTATCCCACGAGCAGTACTTC. Supplemented by reference TRBV7-2 and TRBJ2-7, the full variable domain reads GAGVSQSPSNKVTEKGKDVELRCDPISGHTALYWYRQSLGQGLEFLIYFQGNSAPDKSGLPSDRFSAERTGGSVSTLTIQRTQQEDSAVYLCASRRTVSHEQYFGPGTRLTVT.

This chain links TRBV4-1 with TRBJ2-7; no clear D. Germline lookup yields CDR1 MGHRA and CDR2 YSYEKL. The CDR3 loop spans 13 amino acids. Deletions cut 4 bases from V and 1 base from J, with 8 bases between. CDR3 region: CASSPSSSYEQYF. DNA of the CDR3: TGCGCCAGCAGCCCAAGCTCTTCCTACGAGCAGTACTTC.

In regard to this clone: The junction shows a germline mismatch at one end, possibly a read error. V usage is TRBV6-5 and J usage is TRBJ2-3; D remains ambiguous. Germline V gives CDR1 MNHEY, CDR2 SVGAGI. There are 14 residues in the CDR3. The CDR3 loop is CASTYEWSTDTQYF. The DNA of the CDR3 is TGTGCCAGCACTTACGAGTGGAGCACAGATACGCAGTATTTT.

The V call is TRBV7-2, the J call TRBJ2-1; TRBD1 is a possible D gene (6 bases). Germline values: CDR1 SGHTA, CDR2 FQGNSA. V lost 5 bases and J lost 7, with 15 bases in between. This CDR3 is built from 14 residues. The CDR3 nucleotides are TGTGCCAGCAGCGAGAGGGCAGGGGTAAATGAGCAGTTCTTC. Translated: CASSERAGVNEQFF. The variable domain in full, with the rest retrieved from reference TRBV7-2 and TRBJ2-1, is GAGVSQSPSNKVTEKGKDVELRCDPISGHTALYWYRQSLGQGLEFLIYFQGNSAPDKSGLPSDRFSAERTGGSVSTLTIQRTQQEDSAVYLCASSERAGVNEQFFGPGTRLTVL.

The CDR3 loop is CASSSSDRNSPLHF. For the CDR3, the DNA is TGTGCCAGCAGCTCCAGTGACAGGAATTCACCCCTCCACTTT. V usage is TRBV7-9 and J usage is TRBJ1-6; tentative D call: TRBD1 (6 bases). The germline CDR1 and CDR2 sequences are SEHNR and FQNEAQ (reference sequence). V was clipped by 4 bases and J by 7 bases, with 11 bases between them. This CDR3 has 14 residues.

This chain joins TRBV1 and TRBJ2-5; the table's D call of TRBD1 was not tested on the DNA. TRBV1 is shown as a pseudogene. The CDR3 sequence is 17 residues long. CDR3 amino acids: CTSITHEGDPWFEDQYF. As DNA, the CDR3 is TGCACCAGCATCACCCACGAGGGGGACCCCTGGTTTGAGGACCAGTACTTC.

V gene TRBV4-3 combines with J gene TRBJ2-2, with 11 positions matching TRBD2. The length of the CDR3 is 16 residues. Germline assignment: CDR1 LGHNA and CDR2 YSLEER. J was trimmed by 6 bases and V by 0 bases; bases with no gene match: 3. Written as DNA, the CDR3 is TGCGCCAGCAGCCAAGAGACTAGCGGGAAAGCCGGGGAGCTGTTTTTT. This gives the protein CASSQETSGKAGELFF.

V and J are TRBV27 and TRBJ2-2; 11 nucleotides agree with TRBD2. The germline V gene encodes CDR1 MNHEY and CDR2 SMNVEV (reference sequence). The CDR3 is 20 amino acids. J gave up 0 bases and V 0 bases, and 9 bases lay outside the gene matches. CDR3 region: CASSLSSPSGGQTNTGELFF. CDR3 DNA sequence: TGTGCCAGCAGTTTATCTTCGCCTAGCGGGGGGCAAACGAACACCGGGGAGCTGTTTTTT.

The chain links TRBV6-2 or TRBV6-3 to TRBJ1-4, with 7 bases aligning to TRBD1. The V gene end was trimmed by 4 bases and the J gene end by 8 bases; junction bases not matched to a gene: 4. Germline-derived CDR1 and CDR2 are MNHEY and SVGEGT. This CDR3 spans 13 amino acids. CDR3 sequence: CASSSTGVEKLFF. DNA for the CDR3: TGTGCCAGCAGTTCTACAGGGGTGGAAAAACTGTTTTTT.

The DNA for the CDR3 is TGTGCCAGCAGTTTAGGTCCGGGGGTCTCCAATCAGCCCCAGCATTTT. This encodes CASSLGPGVSNQPQHF. The chain uses TRBV27 and TRBJ1-5; D possibly corresponds to TRBD1 (5 bases). Trimming removed 2 bases from V and 3 bases from J, with 14 bases in between. Germline V gene data show CDR1 as MNHEY and CDR2 as SMNVEV (reference sequence). The CDR3 sequence is 16 residues long.

This chain uses TRBV5-1 with TRBJ2-2; D might be TRBD2 (6 bases). Deletions cut 10 bases from V and 2 bases from J, with 12 bases between. Per germline, CDR1 SGHRS and CDR2 YFSETQ. The CDR3 contains 13 residues. This CDR3 is CASGGVNTGELFF. The DNA of the CDR3 is TGCGCCTCCGGCGGGGTAAACACCGGGGAGCTGTTTTTT. The full variable domain, in which reference TRBV5-1 and TRBJ2-2 provide the parts outside the CDR3, is KAGVTQTPRYLIKTRGQQVTLSCSPISGHRSVSWYQQTPGQGLQFLFEYFSETQRNKGNFPGRFSGRQFSNSRSEMNVSTLELGDSALYLCASGGVNTGELFFGEGSRLTVL.

The chain links TRBV19 to TRBJ2-1; 14 bases map to TRBD2. This CDR3 is 16 amino acids long. With V trimmed by 7 bases and J by 5 bases, 7 bases remained unmatched. Germline lookup yields CDR1 LNHDA and CDR2 SQIVND (reference sequence). The CDR3 DNA is TGTGCCAGTACGCGACTAGCGGGGGGGGTAAACAATGAGCAGTTCTTC. Translated: CASTRLAGGVNNEQFF. The full variable domain, with the rest looked up from reference TRBV19 and TRBJ2-1, is DGGITQSPKYLFRKEGQNVTLSCEQNLNHDAMYWYRQDPGQGLRLIYYSQIVNDFQKGDIAEGYSVSREKKESFPLTVTSAQKNPTAFYLCASTRLAGGVNNEQFFGPGTRLTVL.

The DNA of the CDR3 is TGCAGCGTTGAAGGGGCCACCGGAGAGACCCAGTACTTC. This translates into CSVEGATGETQYF. The chain is built from TRBV29-1 and TRBJ2-5, with no clear D. The CDR3 has 13 residues. Looked up from germline, CDR1 is SQVTM and CDR2 is ANQGSEA. Trimming cost V 1 base and J 4 bases, with 10 bases left between them. Combining the CDR3 with reference TRBV29-1 and TRBJ2-5 gives the whole variable domain SAVISQKPSRDICQRGTSLTIQCQVDSQVTMMFWYRQQPGQSLTLIATANQGSEATYESGFVIDKFPISRPNLTFSTLTVSNMSPEDSSIYLCSVEGATGETQYFGPGTRLLVL.

The V gene is TRBV11-3, the J gene TRBJ2-1, with D perhaps matching TRBD2 (5 bases). CDR1 and CDR2 from the germline V gene are SGHNT and YENEEA. V lost 5 bases to trimming and J lost 7 bases, with 9 bases between them. The CDR3 loop spans 12 amino acids. The CDR3 loop is CASSRPGNEQFF. The CDR3 bases are TGTGCCAGCAGCCGCCCGGGGAATGAGCAGTTCTTC.

This chain links TRBV24-1 with TRBJ2-6; tentative D call: TRBD2 (6 bases). Germline CDR1 reads KGHDR; CDR2 reads SFDVKD. This CDR3 has 15 amino acids. The V end lost 6 bases, the J end lost 2 bases, and 10 bases lay between the germline ends. The CDR3 reads CATSRGITGANVLTF. The CDR3 DNA is TGTGCCACCAGTCGGGGGATAACTGGGGCCAACGTCCTGACTTTC.